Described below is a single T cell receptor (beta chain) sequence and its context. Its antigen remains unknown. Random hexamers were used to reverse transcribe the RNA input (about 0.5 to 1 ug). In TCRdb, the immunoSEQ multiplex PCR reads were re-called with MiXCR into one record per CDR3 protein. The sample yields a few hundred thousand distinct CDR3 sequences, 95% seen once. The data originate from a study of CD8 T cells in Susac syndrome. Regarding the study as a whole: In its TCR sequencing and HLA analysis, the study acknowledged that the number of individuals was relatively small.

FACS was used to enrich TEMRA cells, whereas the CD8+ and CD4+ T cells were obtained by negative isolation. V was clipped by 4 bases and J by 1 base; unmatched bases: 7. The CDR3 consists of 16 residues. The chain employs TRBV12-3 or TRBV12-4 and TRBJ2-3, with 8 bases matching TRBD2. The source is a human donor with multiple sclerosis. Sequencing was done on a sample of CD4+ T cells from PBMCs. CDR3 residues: CASSSGTRGRTDTQYF. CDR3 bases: TGTGCCAGCAGTTCCGGGACTAGGGGCCGCACAGATACGCAGTATTTT.